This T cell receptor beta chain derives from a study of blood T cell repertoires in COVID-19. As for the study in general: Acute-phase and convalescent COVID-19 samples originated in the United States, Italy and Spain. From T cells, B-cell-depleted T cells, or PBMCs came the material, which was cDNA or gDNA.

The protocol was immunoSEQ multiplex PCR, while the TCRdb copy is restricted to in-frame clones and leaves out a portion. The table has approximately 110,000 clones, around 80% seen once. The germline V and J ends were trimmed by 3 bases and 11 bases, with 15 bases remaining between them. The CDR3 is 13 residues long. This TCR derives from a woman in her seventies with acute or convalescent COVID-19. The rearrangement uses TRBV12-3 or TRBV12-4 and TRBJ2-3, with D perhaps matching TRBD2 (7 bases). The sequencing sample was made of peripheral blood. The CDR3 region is CASSLVGGGLQYF. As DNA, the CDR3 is TGTGCCAGCAGTTTGGTGGGGGGGGGCCTGCAGTATTTT.